This T cell receptor (beta chain) was documented in a study of vaccination effects on CD4 cells after COVID-19 (dated by TCRdb to between 2021 and 2024). Notes on the research overall: Across the study, the median time from the second dose to post-vaccine sampling was 72 days (range 14 to 241). Altogether, around 11 COVID-19 convalescent patients and 4 SARS-CoV-2-naive healthy vaccine recipients made up the full study. SARS-CoV-2 spike-specific CD4+ TCR repertoires from before and after mRNA vaccination were compared in COVID-19 convalescent patients and in infection-naive vaccine recipients. In the study, cultures from other donors were sequenced using the Oncomine TCR Beta short-read assay on an Illumina iSeq 100.

The ViraFEST assay stimulated PBMC with viral peptide pools and then used TCR sequencing to identify antigen-specific CD4+ T cell clonotypes by expansion. After more than nine days of culture, CD4+ T cells were isolated with the EasySep CD4+ T cell isolation kit. Participants received two doses of either the BNT162b2 or the mRNA-1273 mRNA SARS-CoV-2 vaccine. Negative nucleocapsid antibody results before and after vaccination confirmed that the healthy vaccine recipients had no prior SARS-CoV-2 infection. Each well held some 1.9 million PBMC cultured in IMDM containing 5% human AB serum, around 10 IU/ml IL-2 and gentamicin, along with roughly 10 ug/ml peptides. On days 3 and 7, half of the culture medium was replaced with fresh IL-2-containing medium. Unless otherwise noted, each peptide stimulation condition was cultured in triplicate wells. Using Ficoll-Paque Plus gradient centrifugation, PBMC were separated from whole blood and then either used fresh or cryopreserved at -140C. The spike proteins of SARS-CoV-2 and of the common cold coronaviruses HCoV-NL63, HCoV-OC43 and HCoV-229E were spanned by overlapping peptide pools. The QIAamp micro DNA kit was used to extract genomic DNA from the cultured CD4+ T cells.

As regards this clone: Its recognized antigen is unknown. No base qualities exist here, and no much larger clone lies one base off it.

The library was obtained by the immunoSEQ multiplex PCR assay. TCR beta CDR3 sequencing was performed on DNA from the cultured, isolated CD4+ T cells. The original pipeline was this. The analysis removed non-productive TCR sequences, trimmed reads to the CDR3 region, and retained only CDR3s that were 7 or more amino acids long. Antigen-specific clonotypes were identified using the MANAFEST web app by comparison of expansion in peptide wells against reference cultures. Positive clones required FDR<0.05 expansion versus reference and all other wells, odds ratio above 5, and frequency above 0.1% in two replicate wells. A clonotype was defined as cross-reactive if the clonotype was significantly expanded both in SARS-CoV-2 spike wells and in at least one common cold coronavirus spike condition. CDR3 similarity was assessed by Levenshtein distance using the stringdist R package, and unrooted trees were constructed with ape in R 3.6.1. TCRdb holds this immuneACCESS table with in-frame rearrangements only. Some clones are missing; in checked studies, unresolved V genes explain under half, and the rest has no known cause. The V and J calls and clone size were taken over from that table, and D and trimming were inferred from the DNA. The sample data list about 15,000 clones, and around 75% of these were observed just once. The ten largest account for roughly 20% of the sample.

CDR1 and CDR2 were assigned from the germline V gene as KGHDR and SFDVKD. V has 4 bases trimmed and J has 5 bases trimmed; junction bases matching no gene number 8. Spanning cysteine to phenylalanine, the CDR3 consists of 16 amino acids. The DNA shown is the 48-base CDR3, in frame from base 1. Summary of the overall study and its limitations: In healthy vaccine recipients, vaccine-induced clones were almost all SARS-CoV-2 mono-reactive, with only 1 of 255 cross-reactive with common cold coronaviruses. The study was limited by a small number of convalescent patients, and early post-infection timepoints were lacking. At late post-vaccination timepoints, both infection-induced and vaccine-induced clones showed marked clonal contraction, consistent with waning T cell responses.

The TCR sequence derives from a human donor who received a COVID-19 vaccine. The receptor chain draws on TRBV24-1 and TRBJ2-5; 11 bases in the junction line up with TRBD2. Material: CD4+ T cells from PBMCs cultured with HCoV-NL63 spike peptides, obtained after COVID-19 vaccination. The cell subset or site tag for this specimen amounts to: HCoV-NL63 spike overlapping peptide pool stimulation. In nucleotides, the sequence is TGTGCCACCAGTGACCCTACTAGCGGGAGAAGGGAGACCCAGTACTTC. This yields the protein CATSDPTSGRRETQYF.